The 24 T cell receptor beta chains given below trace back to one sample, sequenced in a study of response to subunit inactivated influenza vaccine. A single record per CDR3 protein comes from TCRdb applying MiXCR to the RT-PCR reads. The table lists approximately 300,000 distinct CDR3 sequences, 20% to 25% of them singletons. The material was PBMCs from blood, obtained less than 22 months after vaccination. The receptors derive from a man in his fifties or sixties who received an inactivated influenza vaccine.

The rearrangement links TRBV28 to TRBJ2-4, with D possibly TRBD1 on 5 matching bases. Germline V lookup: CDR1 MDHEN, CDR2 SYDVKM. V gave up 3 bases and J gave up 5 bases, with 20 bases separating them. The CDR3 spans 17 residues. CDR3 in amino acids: CASSFPVRGEPENIQYF. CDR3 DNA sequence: TGTGCCAGCAGTTTCCCGGTTAGGGGTGAGCCTGAAAACATTCAGTACTTC.

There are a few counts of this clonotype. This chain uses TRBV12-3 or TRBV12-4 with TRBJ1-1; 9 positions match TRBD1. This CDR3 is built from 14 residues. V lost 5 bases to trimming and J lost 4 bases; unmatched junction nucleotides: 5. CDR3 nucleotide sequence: TGTGCCAGCAGTAACAGGGGGCGCGGCACTGAAGCTTTCTTT. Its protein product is CASSNRGRGTEAFF.

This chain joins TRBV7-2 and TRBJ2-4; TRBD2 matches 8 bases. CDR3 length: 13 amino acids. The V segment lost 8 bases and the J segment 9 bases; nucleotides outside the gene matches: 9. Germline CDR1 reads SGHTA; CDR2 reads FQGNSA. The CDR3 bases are TGTGCCAGCCGGATGGGACTAGATCTCATTCAGTACTTC. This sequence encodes CASRMGLDLIQYF.

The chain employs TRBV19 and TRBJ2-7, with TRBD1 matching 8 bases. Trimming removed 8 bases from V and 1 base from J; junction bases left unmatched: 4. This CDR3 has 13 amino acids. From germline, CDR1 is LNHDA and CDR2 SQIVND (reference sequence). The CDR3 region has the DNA TGTGCCAGTGGAAGGACAGGGTCCTACGAGCAGTACTTC. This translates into CASGRTGSYEQYF.

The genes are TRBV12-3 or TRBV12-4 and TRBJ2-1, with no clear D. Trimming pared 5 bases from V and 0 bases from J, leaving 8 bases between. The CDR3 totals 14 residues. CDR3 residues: CASSAHGSYNEQFF. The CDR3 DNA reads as TGTGCCAGCAGTGCCCACGGCTCCTACAATGAGCAGTTCTTC.

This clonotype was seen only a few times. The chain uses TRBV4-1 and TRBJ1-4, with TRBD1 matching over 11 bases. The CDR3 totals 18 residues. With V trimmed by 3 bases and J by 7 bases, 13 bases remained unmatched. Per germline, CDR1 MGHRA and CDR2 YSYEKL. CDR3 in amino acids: CASSHRTGTGGVGEKLFF. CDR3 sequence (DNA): TGCGCCAGCAGCCACCGCACCGGGACAGGGGGAGTCGGTGAAAAACTGTTTTTT.

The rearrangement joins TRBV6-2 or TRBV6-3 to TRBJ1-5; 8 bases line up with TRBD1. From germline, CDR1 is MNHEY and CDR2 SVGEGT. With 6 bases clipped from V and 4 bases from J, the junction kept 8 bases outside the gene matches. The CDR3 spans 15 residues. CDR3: CASRRPGQVNQPQHF. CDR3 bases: TGTGCCAGCAGACGACCGGGACAGGTAAATCAGCCCCAGCATTTT.

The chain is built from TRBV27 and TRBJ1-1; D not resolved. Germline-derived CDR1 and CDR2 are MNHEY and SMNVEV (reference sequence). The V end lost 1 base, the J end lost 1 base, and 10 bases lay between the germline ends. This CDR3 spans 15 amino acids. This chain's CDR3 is CASSLLQSGNTEAFF. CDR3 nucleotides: TGTGCCAGCAGTTTATTACAGTCGGGGAACACTGAAGCTTTCTTT.

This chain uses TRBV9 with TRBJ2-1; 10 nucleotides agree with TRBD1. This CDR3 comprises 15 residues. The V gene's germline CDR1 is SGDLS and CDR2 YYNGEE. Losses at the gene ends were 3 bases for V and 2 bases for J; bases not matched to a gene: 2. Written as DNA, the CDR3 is TGTGCCAGCAGCGCCGACAGGGGGCCCTACAATGAGCAGTTCTTC. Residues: CASSADRGPYNEQFF.

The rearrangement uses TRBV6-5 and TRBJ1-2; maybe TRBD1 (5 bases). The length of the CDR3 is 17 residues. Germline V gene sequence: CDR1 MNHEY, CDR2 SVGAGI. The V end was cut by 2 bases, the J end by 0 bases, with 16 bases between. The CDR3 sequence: CASSYGAQGQANYGYTF. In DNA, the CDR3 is TGTGCCAGCAGTTACGGGGCCCAAGGTCAAGCTAACTATGGCTACACCTTC.

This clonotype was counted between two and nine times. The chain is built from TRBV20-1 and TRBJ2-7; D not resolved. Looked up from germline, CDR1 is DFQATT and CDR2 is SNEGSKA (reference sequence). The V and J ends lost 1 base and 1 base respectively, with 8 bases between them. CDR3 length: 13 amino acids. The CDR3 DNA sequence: TGCAGTGCTAGAGTCATCGATTCCTACGAGCAGTACTTC. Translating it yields CSARVIDSYEQYF.

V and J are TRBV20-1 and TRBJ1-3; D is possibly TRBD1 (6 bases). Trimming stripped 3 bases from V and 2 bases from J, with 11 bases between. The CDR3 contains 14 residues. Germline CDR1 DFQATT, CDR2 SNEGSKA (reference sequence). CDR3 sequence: CSASTAGAGNTIYF. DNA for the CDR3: TGCAGTGCTAGTACGGCAGGGGCTGGAAACACCATATATTTT.

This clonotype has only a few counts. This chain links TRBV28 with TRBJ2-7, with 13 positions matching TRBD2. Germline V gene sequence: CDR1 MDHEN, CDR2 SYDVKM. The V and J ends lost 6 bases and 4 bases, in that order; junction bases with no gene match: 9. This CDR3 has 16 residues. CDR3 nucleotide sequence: TGTGCCAGCAGACGGACTAGCGGGGGTGGAGGATACGAGCAGTACTTC. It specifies CASRRTSGGGGYEQYF. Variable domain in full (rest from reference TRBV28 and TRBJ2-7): DVKVTQSSRYLVKRTGEKVFLECVQDMDHENMFWYRQDPGLGLRLIYFSYDVKMKEKGDIPEGYSVSREKKERFSLILESASTNQTSMYLCASRRTSGGGGYEQYFGPGTRLTVT.

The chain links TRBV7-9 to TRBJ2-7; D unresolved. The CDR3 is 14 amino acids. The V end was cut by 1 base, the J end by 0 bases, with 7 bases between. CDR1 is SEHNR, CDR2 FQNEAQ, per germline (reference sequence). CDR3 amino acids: CASSLEGVSYEQYF. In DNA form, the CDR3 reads TGTGCCAGCAGCTTAGAGGGCGTCTCCTACGAGCAGTACTTC.

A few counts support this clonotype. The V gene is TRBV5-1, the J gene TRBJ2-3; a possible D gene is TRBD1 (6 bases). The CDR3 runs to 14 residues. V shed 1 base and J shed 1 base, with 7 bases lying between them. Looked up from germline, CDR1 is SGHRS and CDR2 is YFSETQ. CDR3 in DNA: TGCGCCAGCAGCTTGCCAGGGGGCACAGATACGCAGTATTTT. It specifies CASSLPGGTDTQYF. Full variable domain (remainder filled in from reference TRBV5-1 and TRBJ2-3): KAGVTQTPRYLIKTRGQQVTLSCSPISGHRSVSWYQQTPGQGLQFLFEYFSETQRNKGNFPGRFSGRQFSNSRSEMNVSTLELGDSALYLCASSLPGGTDTQYFGPGTRLTVL.

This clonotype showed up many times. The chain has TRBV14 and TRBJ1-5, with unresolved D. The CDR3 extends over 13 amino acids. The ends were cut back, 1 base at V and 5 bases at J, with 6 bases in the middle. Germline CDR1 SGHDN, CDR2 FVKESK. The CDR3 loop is CASSQAVHQPQHF. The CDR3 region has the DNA TGTGCCAGCAGCCAAGCCGTTCATCAGCCCCAGCATTTT. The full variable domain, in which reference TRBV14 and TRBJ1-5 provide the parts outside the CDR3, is EAGVTQFPSHSVIEKGQTVTLRCDPISGHDNLYWYRRVMGKEIKFLLHFVKESKQDESGMPNNRFLAERTGGTYSTLKVQPAELEDSGVYFCASSQAVHQPQHFGDGTRLSIL.

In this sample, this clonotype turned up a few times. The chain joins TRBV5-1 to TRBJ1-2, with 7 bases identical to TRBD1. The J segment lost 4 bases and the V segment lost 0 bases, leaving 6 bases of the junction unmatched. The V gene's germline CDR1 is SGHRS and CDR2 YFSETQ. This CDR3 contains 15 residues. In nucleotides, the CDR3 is TGCGCCAGCAGCTTGGGTGGGACAGACCTCTATGGCTACACCTTC. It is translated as CASSLGGTDLYGYTF. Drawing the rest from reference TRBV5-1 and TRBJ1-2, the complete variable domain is KAGVTQTPRYLIKTRGQQVTLSCSPISGHRSVSWYQQTPGQGLQFLFEYFSETQRNKGNFPGRFSGRQFSNSRSEMNVSTLELGDSALYLCASSLGGTDLYGYTFGSGTRLTVV.

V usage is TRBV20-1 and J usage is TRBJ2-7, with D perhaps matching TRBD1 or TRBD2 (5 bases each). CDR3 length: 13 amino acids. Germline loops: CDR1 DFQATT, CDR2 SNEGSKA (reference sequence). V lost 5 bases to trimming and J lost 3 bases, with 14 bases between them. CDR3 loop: CSAVRDPNYEQYF. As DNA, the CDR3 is TGCAGTGCTGTCCGGGACCCTAACTACGAGCAGTACTTC.

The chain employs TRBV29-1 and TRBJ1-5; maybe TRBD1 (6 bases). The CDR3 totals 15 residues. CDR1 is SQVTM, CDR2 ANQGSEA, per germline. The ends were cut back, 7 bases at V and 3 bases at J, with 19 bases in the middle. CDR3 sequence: CSAQTNTGSNQPQHF. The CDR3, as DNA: TGCAGCGCCCAGACGAATACAGGGTCCAATCAGCCCCAGCATTTT.

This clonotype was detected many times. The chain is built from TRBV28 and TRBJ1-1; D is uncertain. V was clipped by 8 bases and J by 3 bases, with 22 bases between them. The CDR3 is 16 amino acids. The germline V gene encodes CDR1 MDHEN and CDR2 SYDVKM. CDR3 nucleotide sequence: TGTGCCAGCCGTACGACACAGATATTTCCACACACTGAAGCTTTCTTT. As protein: CASRTTQIFPHTEAFF.

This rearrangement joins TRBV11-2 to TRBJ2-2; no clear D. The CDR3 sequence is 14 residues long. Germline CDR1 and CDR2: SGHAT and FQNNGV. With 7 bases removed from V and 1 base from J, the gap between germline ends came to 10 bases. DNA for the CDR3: TGTGCCAGCATCCAGTGGGAGAACACCGGGGAGCTGTTTTTT. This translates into CASIQWENTGELFF.

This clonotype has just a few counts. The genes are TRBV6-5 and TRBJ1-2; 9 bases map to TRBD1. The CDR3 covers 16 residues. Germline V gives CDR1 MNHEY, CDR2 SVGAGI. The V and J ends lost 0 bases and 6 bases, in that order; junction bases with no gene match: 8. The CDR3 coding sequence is TGTGCCAGCAGTTACTCGACAGGGGGAATTAAGGATGGCTACACCTTC. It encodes CASSYSTGGIKDGYTF.

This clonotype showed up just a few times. The CDR3 loop is CASSFLAGEKLFF. The CDR3 bases are TGTGCCAGCAGCTTCCTCGCTGGGGAAAAACTGTTTTTT. V and J are TRBV7-2 and TRBJ1-4, with no clear D. With 3 bases removed from V and 8 bases from J, the gap between germline ends came to 10 bases. CDR1 is SGHTA, CDR2 FQGNSA, per germline. This CDR3 region has 13 residues.

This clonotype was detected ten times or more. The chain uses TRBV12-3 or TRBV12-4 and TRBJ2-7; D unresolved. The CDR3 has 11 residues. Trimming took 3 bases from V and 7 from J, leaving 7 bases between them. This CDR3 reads CASSLGGEQYF. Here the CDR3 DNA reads TGTGCCAGCAGTTTGGGTGGGGAGCAGTACTTC.